A single sample is the source of the 28 T cell receptor beta chains below, sequenced in a study of blood T cell repertoires in COVID-19. Sequenced by immunoSEQ multiplex PCR; TCRdb stores in-frame clones only, minus some. Of 70,000 or so clones detected, about 69% appear once; the ten largest clones hold around 21%. Sequenced input: peripheral blood. These receptors all come from a man aged 65-85 years with acute or convalescent COVID-19.

This rearrangement joins TRBV10-3 to TRBJ2-7; a possible D gene is TRBD1 (5 bases). The V end was cut by 4 bases, the J end by 3 bases, with 16 bases between. CDR3 length: 15 amino acids. Germline CDR1 is ENHRY and CDR2 is SYGVKD. The CDR3 bases are TGTGCCATCAGTGCAGGACACCGAGCAAACTACGAGCAGTACTTC. Protein sequence: CAISAGHRANYEQYF.

This clone was counted a single time. The chain combines TRBV27 with TRBJ1-1; 7 bases match TRBD1. The CDR3 is made up of 14 amino acids. CDR1 and CDR2 (germline): MNHEY, SMNVEV (reference sequence). Germline trimming cut 4 bases from V and 3 bases from J; bases unmatched to any gene: 5. This chain's CDR3 is CASSYQGVYTEAFF. The CDR3 DNA reads TGTGCCAGCAGTTATCAGGGGGTATACACTGAAGCTTTCTTT.

V usage is TRBV25-1 and J usage is TRBJ2-2; TRBD1 agrees at 8 bases. CDR1 and CDR2 from the germline V gene are MGHDK and SYGVNS. V gave up 6 bases and J gave up 1 base; unmatched junction bases: 7. The CDR3 is 16 amino acids. CDR3 loop: CASRLAGTGNTGELFF. CDR3 in DNA: TGTGCCAGCAGACTCGCCGGGACAGGGAACACCGGGGAGCTGTTTTTT. The full variable domain, in which reference TRBV25-1 and TRBJ2-2 provide the parts outside the CDR3, is EADIYQTPRYLVIGTGKKITLECSQTMGHDKMYWYQQDPGMELHLIHYSYGVNSTEKGDLSSESTVSRIRTEHFPLTLESARPSHTSQYLCASRLAGTGNTGELFFGEGSRLTVL.

This CDR3 is CASSIGRGGSYNEQFF. CDR3 DNA: TGTGCCAGTAGTATAGGACGGGGGGGCTCCTACAATGAGCAGTTCTTC. This chain uses TRBV19 with TRBJ2-1; 8 nucleotides match TRBD2. The CDR3 covers 16 residues. V shed 1 base, J shed 0 bases, and the junction held 2 bases outside the gene matches. From germline, CDR1 is LNHDA and CDR2 SQIVND (reference sequence).

J is TRBJ2-7 and V is TRBV27; D might be TRBD1 (6 bases). The germline CDR1 and CDR2 sequences are MNHEY and SMNVEV (reference sequence). Trimming pared 3 bases from V and 2 bases from J, leaving 17 bases between. The CDR3 sequence is 16 residues long. The CDR3, as DNA: TGTGCCAGCAGTTTGCTATTGGGAGAGGGGGCCTACGAGCAGTACTTC. The encoded protein is CASSLLLGEGAYEQYF.

CDR3 residues: CASGTTGNTGELFF. CDR3 DNA: TGTGCCAGTGGAACGACAGGAAACACCGGGGAGCTGTTTTTT. The V call is TRBV19, the J call TRBJ2-2; D perhaps matches TRBD1 (6 bases). The germline V and J ends were trimmed by 8 bases and 2 bases, with 12 bases remaining between them. The length of the CDR3 is 14 residues. The germline V gene has CDR1 LNHDA and CDR2 SQIVND (reference sequence).

This chain joins TRBV9 and TRBJ1-5; D call uncertain. This CDR3 comprises 15 residues. V was clipped by 0 bases and J by 1 base, with 8 bases between them. Germline CDR1 and CDR2: SGDLS and YYNGEE. The CDR3 DNA sequence: TGTGCCAGCAGCGTAGGAGGTTTGAGCAATCAGCCCCAGCATTTT. Translating gives CASSVGGLSNQPQHF.

This clone has just a few counts. The J gene is TRBJ2-1, the V gene TRBV3-1 (or the pseudogene TRBV3-2), with D possibly matching TRBD2 (5 bases). The CDR3 loop spans 16 amino acids. V was trimmed by 1 base and J by 1 base, leaving 11 bases between them. Germline-derived CDR1 and CDR2 are LGHDT and YNNKEL (reference sequence). CDR3 protein: CASSQVLWESYNEQFF. The CDR3 DNA follows: TGTGCCAGCAGCCAAGTCTTGTGGGAGTCCTACAATGAGCAGTTCTTC.

The chain recombines TRBV27 with TRBJ2-7; D call uncertain. The V gene's germline CDR1 is MNHEY and CDR2 SMNVEV (reference sequence). This CDR3 region has 17 residues. V lost 4 bases to trimming and J lost 0 bases, with 19 bases between them. CDR3 DNA sequence: TGTGCCAGCAGTTCTACCCCCCTAGTGCTTACCTCCTACGAGCAGTACTTC. Translating it yields CASSSTPLVLTSYEQYF.

The chain uses TRBV28 and TRBJ2-7, with D possibly TRBD1 on 5 matching bases. V gave up 7 bases and J gave up 9 bases, with 25 bases separating them. CDR1 and CDR2 (germline): MDHEN, SYDVKM. The CDR3 spans 15 residues. This chain's CDR3 is CASNLPTAQTPGQYF. The CDR3 coding sequence is TGTGCCAGCAACCTACCGACAGCGCAAACCCCCGGGCAGTACTTC.

Regarding this clone: Different DNA sequences within this sample yield the same CDR3. The chain uses TRBV27 and TRBJ2-3, with D tentatively TRBD1 (5 bases). V gave up 6 bases and J gave up 2 bases, with 12 bases separating them. The germline V gene encodes CDR1 MNHEY and CDR2 SMNVEV (reference sequence). The CDR3 runs to 14 residues. CDR3 in DNA: TGTGCCAGCAGCCCCGACAGAGCCACAGATACGCAGTATTTT. The encoded protein is CASSPDRATDTQYF.

This clone was seen only once. The chain is built from TRBV3-1 (or the pseudogene TRBV3-2) and TRBJ2-1; unclear D gene. CDR1 is LGHDT, CDR2 YNNKEL, per germline (reference sequence). Deletions cut 0 bases from V and 2 bases from J, with 14 bases between. The CDR3 is 17 amino acids. The CDR3 reads CASSQDNRGGTYNEQFF. CDR3 DNA sequence: TGTGCCAGCAGCCAAGATAATAGAGGCGGTACCTACAATGAGCAGTTCTTC.

The chain uses TRBV11-3 and TRBJ2-7, with D tentatively TRBD2 (6 bases). CDR1 is SGHNT, CDR2 YENEEA, per germline. The CDR3 length is 17 residues. The V gene lost 8 bases and the J gene lost 2 bases, with 25 bases spanning the gap. CDR3 protein: CASPRRLVAVRTYEQYF. In DNA, the CDR3 is TGTGCCAGCCCGAGGCGACTAGTGGCAGTAAGGACCTACGAGCAGTACTTC.

CDR3 in DNA: TGCAGTGCCAGGCCGGCCGGGGAGCTGTTTTTT. It specifies CSARPAGELFF. The chain recombines TRBV20-1 with TRBJ2-2; D is unresolved. CDR3 size: 11 residues. The ends were cut back, 6 bases at V and 6 bases at J, with 8 bases in the middle. The V gene's germline CDR1 is DFQATT and CDR2 SNEGSKA (reference sequence).

This sequence joins TRBV5-1 and TRBJ1-6; D possibly corresponds to TRBD1 (6 bases). CDR1 and CDR2 (germline): SGHRS, YFSETQ. The CDR3 is 12 amino acids. Trimming left V 0 bases short and J 16 bases short, with 11 bases between. Here the CDR3 reads CASSLAGDRLHF. CDR3 DNA sequence: TGCGCCAGCAGCTTGGCAGGTGACAGGCTCCACTTT.

The chain combines TRBV18 with TRBJ2-3; 14 bases line up with TRBD2. The germline V gene encodes CDR1 KGHSH and CDR2 LQKENI. The trim removed 0 bases at V and 5 bases at J, leaving 1 base unmatched. The length of the CDR3 is 16 residues. The CDR3 sequence is CASSPPTSGREDTQYF. CDR3 nucleotides: TGTGCCAGCTCACCACCGACTAGCGGGAGGGAAGATACGCAGTATTTT. Filled out from reference TRBV18 and TRBJ2-3, the complete variable domain reads NAGVMQNPRHLVRRRGQEARLRCSPMKGHSHVYWYRQLPEEGLKFMVYLQKENIIDESGMPKERFSAEFPKEGPSILRIQQVVRGDSAAYFCASSPPTSGREDTQYFGPGTRLTVL.

J is TRBJ2-7 and V is TRBV25-1; 10 bases fit TRBD1. The CDR3 totals 13 residues. Germline CDR1 and CDR2: MGHDK and SYGVNS. V lost 4 bases and J lost 3; bases outside the gene matches: 0. The CDR3 nucleotides read TGTGCCAGCAGTGGGACAGGGGGCTACGAGCAGTACTTC. Translation: CASSGTGGYEQYF.

This clone was found once. V is TRBV18 and J is TRBJ2-7; no definite D call. CDR1 and CDR2 (germline): KGHSH, LQKENI. With 3 bases removed from V and 3 bases from J, the gap between germline ends came to 9 bases. The CDR3 has 13 amino acids. The DNA of the CDR3 is TGTGCCAGCTCACCGCTCAAGCACTACGAGCAGTACTTC. Amino acids: CASSPLKHYEQYF.

This chain uses TRBV28 with TRBJ1-4; a weak D match, TRBD1 (5 bases). This CDR3 is built from 15 residues. Germline CDR1 is MDHEN and CDR2 is SYDVKM. V lost 3 bases and J 7 bases, leaving 15 bases between the germline ends. The CDR3 spells CASSFGGGQGEKLFF. CDR3 coding DNA: TGTGCCAGCAGTTTCGGGGGGGGTCAGGGTGAAAAACTGTTTTTT.

The V call is TRBV9, the J call TRBJ2-1; 12 bases are a match to TRBD2. After removal of 4 bases from V and 6 bases from J, the junction contained 5 bases not matched to a gene. Germline V gives CDR1 SGDLS, CDR2 YYNGEE. The CDR3 is made up of 15 amino acids. CDR3 amino acids: CASSTGTSGFNEQFF. The CDR3 nucleotides are TGTGCCAGCAGCACCGGGACTAGCGGGTTCAATGAGCAGTTCTTC.

This clone was counted only a few times. This chain uses TRBV27 with TRBJ2-6; the D is unclear. CDR3 length: 15 residues. The V end was cut by 5 bases, the J end by 0 bases, with 8 bases between. Germline V gives CDR1 MNHEY, CDR2 SMNVEV (reference sequence). DNA for the CDR3: TGTGCCAGCAGTCCCGAGGCCTCTGGGGCCAACGTCCTGACTTTC. This gives the protein CASSPEASGANVLTF. The variable domain in full, with the rest retrieved from reference TRBV27 and TRBJ2-6, is EAQVTQNPRYLITVTGKKLTVTCSQNMNHEYMSWYRQDPGLGLRQIYYSMNVEVTDKGDVPEGYKVSRKEKRNFPLILESPSPNQTSLYFCASSPEASGANVLTFGAGSRLTVL.

The chain is built from TRBV21-1 and TRBJ2-7; the table's D call of TRBD1 was not tested on the DNA. TRBV21-1 is reported as a pseudogene. The CDR3 runs to 16 residues. The CDR3 coding sequence is TGTGCCAGCATCGATCTTAAGGACAGGGGGGTCTACGAGCAGTACTTC. Encoded protein: CASIDLKDRGVYEQYF.

V is TRBV5-1 and J is TRBJ1-1; D may be TRBD1 (5 bases). CDR1 SGHRS and CDR2 YFSETQ come from the germline V gene. V gave up 0 bases and J gave up 8 bases, with 20 bases separating them. This CDR3 comprises 16 residues. Here the CDR3 reads CASSLVWGEGSGEAFF. CDR3 nucleotides: TGCGCCAGCAGCTTGGTCTGGGGGGAGGGATCAGGCGAAGCTTTCTTT.

This chain joins TRBV27 and TRBJ2-1; 8 bases match TRBD2. Trimming cost V 7 bases and J 3 bases; bases outside gene matches: 5. The CDR3 extends over 14 amino acids. The germline gives CDR1 MNHEY, CDR2 SMNVEV (reference sequence). The CDR3 spells CASKRAGDYNEQFF. The CDR3 DNA is TGTGCCAGCAAGAGAGCGGGAGACTACAATGAGCAGTTCTTC.

This chain joins TRBV4-1 and TRBJ2-7; 13 nucleotides align to TRBD2. The CDR3 totals 18 residues. With V trimmed by 1 base and J by 0 bases, 6 bases remained unmatched. Germline assignment: CDR1 MGHRA and CDR2 YSYEKL. CDR3 region: CASSQVILAGGSSYEQYF. Written as DNA, the CDR3 is TGCGCCAGCAGCCAAGTCATACTAGCGGGAGGGAGCTCCTACGAGCAGTACTTC.

The chain has TRBV10-2 and TRBJ1-6; D remains ambiguous. V gave up 4 bases and J gave up 14 bases, with 18 bases separating them. The V gene's germline CDR1 is WSHSY and CDR2 SAAADI. The CDR3 spans 14 residues. CDR3 region: CASSVTRGSDTLHF. The DNA of the CDR3 is TGCGCCAGCAGTGTCACGCGAGGATCAGATACCCTCCACTTT.

The chain links TRBV5-1 to TRBJ1-4, with 9 bases matching TRBD1. Germline V gene lookup returns CDR1 SGHRS and CDR2 YFSETQ. V gave up 0 bases and J gave up 11 bases; unmatched junction bases: 5. CDR3 length: 14 residues. The CDR3 sequence: CASSLAGTGTKLFF. CDR3 DNA sequence: TGCGCCAGCAGCTTGGCGGGGACAGGGACCAAACTGTTTTTT.

The rearrangement uses TRBV4-2 and TRBJ2-1; a weak D match, TRBD1 (7 bases). CDR3 size: 16 residues. Trimming pared 4 bases from V and 4 bases from J, leaving 17 bases between. Per the germline V gene, CDR1 is LGHNA and CDR2 is YNFKEQ. CDR3 in amino acids: CASSLESRGTYNEQFF. The CDR3 region has the DNA TGTGCCAGCAGCCTAGAGAGCAGGGGGACTTACAATGAGCAGTTCTTC.